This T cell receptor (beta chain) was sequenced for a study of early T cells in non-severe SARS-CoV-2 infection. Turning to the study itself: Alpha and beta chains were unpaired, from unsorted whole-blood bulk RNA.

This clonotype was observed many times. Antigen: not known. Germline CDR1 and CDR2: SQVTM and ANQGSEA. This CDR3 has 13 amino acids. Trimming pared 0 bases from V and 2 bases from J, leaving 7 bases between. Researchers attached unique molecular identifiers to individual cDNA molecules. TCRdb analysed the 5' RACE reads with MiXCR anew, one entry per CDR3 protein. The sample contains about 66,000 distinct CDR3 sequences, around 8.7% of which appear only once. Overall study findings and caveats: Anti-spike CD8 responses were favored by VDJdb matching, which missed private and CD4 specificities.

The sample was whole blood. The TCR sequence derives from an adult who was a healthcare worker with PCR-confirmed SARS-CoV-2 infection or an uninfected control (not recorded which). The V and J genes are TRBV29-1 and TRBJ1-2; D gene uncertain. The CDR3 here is CSVEDRENYGYTF. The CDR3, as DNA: TGCAGCGTTGAAGATCGAGAGAACTATGGCTACACCTTC.